Each of the 11 T cell receptor beta chains below was sequenced from the same sample in a study of early T cells in non-severe SARS-CoV-2 infection. TCRdb reprocessed the 5' RACE reads via MiXCR and lists one record per CDR3 protein. The sample gives tens of thousands of distinct CDR3 sequences, roughly 12% of which show up once; 6% to 7% is in the top ten. Sequencing was done on a sample of whole blood. These receptors came from an adult who was a healthcare worker with PCR-confirmed SARS-CoV-2 infection or an uninfected control (not recorded which).

This clonotype was seen repeatedly, ten times or more. The chain carries TRBV20-1 and TRBJ2-5; the D gene is possibly TRBD1 (5 bases). Per germline, CDR1 DFQATT and CDR2 SNEGSKA (reference sequence). The CDR3 runs to 13 residues. V dropped 6 bases and J dropped 0 bases, with 11 bases sitting between them. In DNA, the CDR3 is TGCAGTGCCCCTCCAGGGTACCAAGAGACCCAGTACTTC. Translating gives CSAPPGYQETQYF.

This clonotype was seen more than once but under ten times. The chain links TRBV3-1 to TRBJ2-3; the D gene is possibly TRBD2 (6 bases). The CDR3 has 14 residues. Germline loops: CDR1 LGHDT, CDR2 YNNKEL (reference sequence). Trimming stripped 4 bases from V and 5 bases from J, with 13 bases between. The CDR3 coding sequence is TGTGCCAGCAGCCGGGGGGAAGTACTAGATACGCAGTATTTT. Translation gives CASSRGEVLDTQYF.

This clonotype was found a few times. This chain joins TRBV15 and TRBJ1-5, with a tentative D call TRBD1 (6 bases). Germline loops: CDR1 LNHNV, CDR2 YYDKDF (reference sequence). V lost 4 bases and J lost 0, with 16 bases in between. There are 17 residues in the CDR3. The CDR3 loop is CATSKFFRTDSNQPQHF. CDR3 coding DNA: TGTGCCACCAGCAAGTTTTTCCGGACAGATAGCAATCAGCCCCAGCATTTT.

The V and J genes are TRBV6-1 and TRBJ2-4; D call uncertain. The ends were cut back, 5 bases at V and 3 bases at J, with 2 bases in the middle. The length of the CDR3 is 11 residues. Germline-derived CDR1 and CDR2 are MNHNS and SASEGT. CDR3 DNA sequence: TGTGCCAGCAGTCACAAAAACATTCAGTACTTC. Its translation: CASSHKNIQYF.

The DNA for the CDR3 is TGCAGCGTTAACTGGGACAGGGGCAACGAGCAGTACTTC. Its translation: CSVNWDRGNEQYF. This chain uses TRBV29-1 with TRBJ2-7; TRBD1 agrees at 10 bases. The CDR3 consists of 13 residues. Germline V gives CDR1 SQVTM, CDR2 ANQGSEA. With 5 bases clipped from V and 5 bases from J, the junction kept 6 bases outside the gene matches.

V is TRBV5-1 and J is TRBJ2-3; no reliable D call. The CDR3 extends over 12 amino acids. Germline CDR1 and CDR2: SGHRS and YFSETQ. V dropped 5 bases and J dropped 5 bases, with 9 bases sitting between them. The CDR3 loop reads CASRLNIDTQYF. CDR3 coding DNA: TGCGCCAGCAGACTAAATATAGATACGCAGTATTTT. Full variable domain (remainder filled in from reference TRBV5-1 and TRBJ2-3): KAGVTQTPRYLIKTRGQQVTLSCSPISGHRSVSWYQQTPGQGLQFLFEYFSETQRNKGNFPGRFSGRQFSNSRSEMNVSTLELGDSALYLCASRLNIDTQYFGPGTRLTVL.

This clonotype was counted a few times. This rearrangement joins TRBV6-6 to TRBJ1-1, with a weak D call TRBD1 (5 bases). CDR3 length equals 15 residues. Trimming shortened V by 6 bases and J by 3 bases, and 17 bases separated the two germline ends. Per germline, CDR1 MNHNY and CDR2 SVGAGI (reference sequence). CDR3: CASSRRAPSDTEAFF. The CDR3 region has the DNA TGTGCCAGCAGCCGCAGGGCACCCTCGGACACTGAAGCTTTCTTT.

This clonotype came up a few times. This chain joins TRBV9 and TRBJ2-2; D is undetermined. This CDR3 region has 15 residues. V was pared by 0 bases and J by 4 bases, with 10 bases between. Per the germline V gene, CDR1 is SGDLS and CDR2 is YYNGEE. Here the CDR3 reads CASSVGVVGTGELFF. CDR3 DNA sequence: TGTGCCAGCAGCGTAGGAGTCGTCGGCACCGGGGAGCTGTTTTTT. The entire variable domain, with the rest obtained from reference TRBV9 and TRBJ2-2, is as follows: DSGVTQTPKHLITATGQRVTLRCSPRSGDLSVYWYQQSLDQGLQFLIQYYNGEERAKGNILERFSAQQFPDLHSELNLSSLELGDSALYFCASSVGVVGTGELFFGEGSRLTVL.

V is TRBV2 and J is TRBJ2-5; 9 bases align to TRBD2. This CDR3 comprises 14 residues. V lost 6 bases and J lost 6; bases outside the gene matches: 8. The V gene's germline CDR1 is SNHLY and CDR2 FYNNEI. The CDR3, as DNA: TGTGCCAGCAGCCCTAGCGGGATCCGACAGACCCAGTACTTC. This translates into CASSPSGIRQTQYF.

V usage is TRBV6-1 and J usage is TRBJ1-6; D is perhaps TRBD1 (5 bases). The V gene lost 3 bases and the J gene lost 8 bases, with 17 bases spanning the gap. The CDR3 is made up of 16 amino acids. Germline values: CDR1 MNHNS, CDR2 SASEGT. CDR3 in DNA: TGTGCCAGCAGTGACAGACCCCCAGGGATCGATTCACCCCTCCACTTT. Its protein product is CASSDRPPGIDSPLHF.

This clonotype was counted at least ten times. The chain has TRBV7-9 and TRBJ2-2; D is unclear. Trimming pared 5 bases from V and 14 bases from J, leaving 15 bases between. CDR3 length: 12 residues. Germline lookup yields CDR1 SEHNR and CDR2 FQNEAQ (reference sequence). CDR3 region: CASSPESGLLFF. CDR3 sequence (DNA): TGTGCCAGCAGCCCAGAATCGGGTCTACTGTTTTTT.